This T cell receptor beta chain emerged from a study of cytomegalovirus exposure and HLA in healthy donors. In the study overall: Ancestry clustering placed more than 80% of around 400 genotyped donors in the Caucasian-associated cluster. The study, taken as a whole, reports: Upon later analysis, HLA-associated TCR beta chains proved more clonally expanded than other, equally common chains. The authors excluded some V segments, including TRBV6-2 and TRBV6-3, as indistinguishable. Later analysis suggested most CMV-associated TCR beta chains were HLA-restricted.

The primer mix had 60 Vbeta and 13 Jbeta primers. The protocol was immunoSEQ multiplex PCR, while the TCRdb copy is restricted to in-frame clones and leaves out a portion. Reported are around 39,000 clones; the ten largest clones contain under 4.5%. V was clipped by 4 bases and J by 5 bases, with 12 bases between them. Germline assignment: CDR1 SGHDN and CDR2 FVKESK. This CDR3 has 15 amino acids. Remarks on this clone: Its cognate antigen is unknown.

The sequence came from a male donor in good health and CMV-seronegative. The chain is built from TRBV14 and TRBJ1-6, with D possibly matching TRBD1 (5 bases). Source material: PBMCs. As DNA, the CDR3 is TGTGCCAGCAGCCGATTGGCAGGGAATAATTCACCCCTCCACTTT. It encodes CASSRLAGNNSPLHF.